A single T cell receptor beta chain is shown here with its context. A much larger clone sits a single nucleotide away, making a read error possible. The CDR3 has 15 amino acids. The germline gives CDR1 SGHRS, CDR2 YFSETQ. Molecular barcoded adaptors covering alpha/delta and beta/gamma chains were used on approximately 400 ng RNA. TCRdb passed the reads through MiXCR, listing each CDR3 protein once. Of roughly 61,000 distinct CDR3 sequences detected, roughly 12% appear once; the ten largest clones hold around 16%. This specimen belongs to a study of read filtering for tumor transcriptome and immune sequencing.

This TCR came from a donor aged 40 or older with multiple myeloma. Sequenced: a population of CD138-negative cells sorted from bone marrow. The J gene is TRBJ2-5, the V gene TRBV5-1; D is undetermined. The CDR3 is CASADSVLIQVTQYF. CDR3 nucleotides: TGCGCCAGCGCCGACTCAGTGCTGATCCAAGTGACCCAGTACTTC.